This record looks at one TCR beta chain sequence and its context. Its antigen is still unknown. The entry originates in a study of cytomegalovirus exposure and HLA in healthy donors. Study-wide results and limits: The presence/absence work took it that sequencing depth was about the same across donors. Productive rates of about 90% or about 30% were seen for most TCR beta V segments in an earlier analysis.

The PCR had 60 Vbeta and 13 Jbeta primers. In the original workflow: Unique TCR beta chains totaled 80 million to 100 million in a later count, with approximately 11 million of them shared. Profiled with immunoSEQ multiplex PCR; TCRdb holds only in-frame clones, not every one. That table supplies the V and J calls and clone size; D and trimming were determined from the DNA. The data show around 160,000 clones, about 78% seen once. The V segment lost 6 bases and the J segment 4 bases; nucleotides outside the gene matches: 4. The CDR3 has 13 amino acids. Per the germline V gene, CDR1 is MNHNS and CDR2 is SASEGT.

This clonotype was obtained from a male donor in good health and CMV-seronegative. Sequenced input: PBMCs. The rearrangement joins TRBV6-1 to TRBJ1-2; 8 bases fit TRBD1. The CDR3 DNA reads as TGTGCCAGCAGCAGACAGGGGTCCTATGGCTACACCTTC. This sequence encodes CASSRQGSYGYTF.